This T cell receptor beta chain was profiled in a study of beta chain features in type 1 diabetes. After removal of 3 bases from V and 4 bases from J, the junction contained 11 bases not matched to a gene. Germline CDR1 and CDR2: MGHRA and YSYEKL. This CDR3 is built from 16 residues. The whole isolated RNA underwent reverse transcription, so sequencing captured expressed TCRB transcripts. The assay was immunoSEQ multiplex PCR, and TCRdb's table has in-frame clones only and misses some. The sample lists roughly 60,000 clones, around three fifths seen once, with roughly 2% in the top ten. The sequencing input was Tregs from blood. The chain employs TRBV4-1 and TRBJ1-2; 7 bases line up with TRBD1. The sequence was collected from a woman between 18 and 29 years old in good health. The CDR3 DNA is TGCGCCAGCAGCCACCGAATCGACAGGGCGGGCTATGGCTACACCTTC. This gives the protein CASSHRIDRAGYGYTF.